This TCR beta chain was identified in a study of blood T cell repertoires in COVID-19. Clones were sequenced by immunoSEQ multiplex PCR, and TCRdb holds only the in-frame ones, with some missing. The sample holds 130,000 or so clones, around 84% seen once. The CDR3 spans 10 residues. The V gene end was trimmed by 6 bases and the J gene end by 8 bases; junction bases not matched to a gene: 3. From germline, CDR1 is DFQATT and CDR2 SNEGSKA (reference sequence). Sequencing was carried out using peripheral blood. The rearrangement uses TRBV20-1 and TRBJ1-1, with 7 bases aligning to TRBD1. The TCR comes from a woman aged 55-70 years with acute or convalescent COVID-19. The CDR3 is CSARGAEAFF. The CDR3 nucleotides read TGCAGTGCCAGGGGGGCGGAAGCTTTCTTT.